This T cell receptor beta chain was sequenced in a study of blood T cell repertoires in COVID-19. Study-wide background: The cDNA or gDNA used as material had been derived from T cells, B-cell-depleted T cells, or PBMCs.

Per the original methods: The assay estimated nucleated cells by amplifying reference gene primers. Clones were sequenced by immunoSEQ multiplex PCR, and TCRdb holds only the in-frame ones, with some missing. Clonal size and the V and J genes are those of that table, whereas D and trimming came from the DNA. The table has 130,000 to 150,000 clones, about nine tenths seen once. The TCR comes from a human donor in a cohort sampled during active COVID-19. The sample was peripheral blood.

CDR3 residues: CASRENNYEQYF. In nucleotides, the CDR3 is TGTGCCAGCAGGGAGAATAACTACGAGCAGTACTTC. The chain uses TRBV2 and TRBJ2-7; D remains unclear. The CDR3 length is 12 residues. In germline, CDR1 is SNHLY, CDR2 FYNNEI. V gave up 6 bases and J gave up 3 bases, with 9 bases separating them.